This TCR beta chain was recorded in a study of T cell clonality in common variable immunodeficiency. Findings and limits, study-wide: Patient heterogeneity in the CVID cohort limited correlations between repertoire features and clinical complications.

The CDR3 has 16 residues. Germline CDR1 and CDR2: KGHSH and LQKENI. Germline trimming cut 3 bases from V and 2 bases from J; bases unmatched to any gene: 4. This clone was counted ten times or more. What it binds is not known. The read comes to an end 3 residues before the CDR3 does, leaving the germline J gene to fill in the end. Sequencing input was equivalent genomic DNA from CVID and controls. The assay was immunoSEQ multiplex PCR, and TCRdb's table has in-frame clones only and misses some. The record shows approximately 37,000 clones for this sample, with no singletons present. Sequenced: peripheral blood mononuclear cells. The chain recombines TRBV18 with TRBJ2-2, with TRBD2 matching 9 bases. The sequence came from a person aged 18 to 75 in good health. CDR3 protein: CASSPSGSGNTGELFF. The DNA read from the CDR3 is TGTGCCAGCTCACCTAGCGGGAGCGGTAACACCGGGGAG.